In its sample, the clone carrying this T cell receptor (beta chain) was seen many times. The data stem from a study of CDR3 diversity in severe acne. Trimming took 3 bases from V and 4 from J; bases not matched to a gene: 3. The CDR3 is 15 residues long. Germline loops: CDR1 MRHNA, CDR2 SNTAGT. TCRdb analysed the PCR reads with MiXCR anew, one entry per CDR3 protein. Found here are around 94,000 distinct CDR3 sequences, roughly half of them singletons; the top ten hold around 11%. The V call is TRBV6-4, the J call TRBJ2-1; 10 bases align to TRBD2. The sequence came from a male donor with acne. Sequences were obtained from blood. The CDR3 DNA reads TGTGCCAGCAGTGAGTCTAGCGGGGGATACAATGAGCAGTTCTTC. Protein product: CASSESSGGYNEQFF.